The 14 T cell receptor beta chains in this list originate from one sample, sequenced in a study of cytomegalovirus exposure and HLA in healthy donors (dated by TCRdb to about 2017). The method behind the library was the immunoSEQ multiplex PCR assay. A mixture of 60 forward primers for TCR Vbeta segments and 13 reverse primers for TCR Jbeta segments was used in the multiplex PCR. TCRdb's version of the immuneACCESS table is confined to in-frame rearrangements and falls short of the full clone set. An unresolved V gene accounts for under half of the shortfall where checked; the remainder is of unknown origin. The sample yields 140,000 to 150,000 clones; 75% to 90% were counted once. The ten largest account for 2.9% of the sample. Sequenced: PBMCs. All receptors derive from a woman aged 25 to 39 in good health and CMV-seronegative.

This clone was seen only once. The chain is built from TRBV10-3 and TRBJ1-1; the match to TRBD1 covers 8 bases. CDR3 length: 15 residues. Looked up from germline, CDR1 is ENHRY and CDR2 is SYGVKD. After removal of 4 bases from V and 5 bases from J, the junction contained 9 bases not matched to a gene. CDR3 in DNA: TGTGCCATCAGTGCGACAGGGGAAGTGTGGACTGAAGCTTTCTTT. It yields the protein CAISATGEVWTEAFF.

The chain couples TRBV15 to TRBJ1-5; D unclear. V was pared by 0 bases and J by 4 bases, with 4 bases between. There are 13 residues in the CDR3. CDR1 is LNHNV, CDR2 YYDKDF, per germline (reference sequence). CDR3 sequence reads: CATSRDLNQPQHF. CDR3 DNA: TGTGCCACCAGCAGAGATCTTAATCAGCCCCAGCATTTT.

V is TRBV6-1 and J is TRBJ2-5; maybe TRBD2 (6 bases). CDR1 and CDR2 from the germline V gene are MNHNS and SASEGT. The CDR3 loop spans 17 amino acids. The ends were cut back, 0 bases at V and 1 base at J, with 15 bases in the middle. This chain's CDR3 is CASSEALGRSAQETQYF. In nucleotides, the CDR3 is TGTGCCAGCAGTGAAGCGTTGGGGAGGTCGGCCCAAGAGACCCAGTACTTC.

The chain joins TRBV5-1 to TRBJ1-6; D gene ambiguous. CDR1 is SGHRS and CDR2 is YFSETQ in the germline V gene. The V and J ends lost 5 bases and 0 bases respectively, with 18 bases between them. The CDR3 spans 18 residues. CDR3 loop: CASSGGWSRSSYNSPLHF. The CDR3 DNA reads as TGCGCCAGCAGTGGAGGTTGGTCCCGAAGCTCCTATAATTCACCCCTCCACTTT.

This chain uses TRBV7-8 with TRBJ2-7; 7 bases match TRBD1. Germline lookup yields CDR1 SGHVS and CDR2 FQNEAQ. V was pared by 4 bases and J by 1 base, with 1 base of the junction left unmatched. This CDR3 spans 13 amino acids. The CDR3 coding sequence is TGTGCCAGCAGCTCGGACAGGTCCTACGAGCAGTACTTC. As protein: CASSSDRSYEQYF.

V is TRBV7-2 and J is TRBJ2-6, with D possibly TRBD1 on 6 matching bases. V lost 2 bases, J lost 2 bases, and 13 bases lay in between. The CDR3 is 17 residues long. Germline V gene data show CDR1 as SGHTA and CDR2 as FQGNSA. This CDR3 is CASSLNKQGAGANVLTF. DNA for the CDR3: TGTGCCAGCAGCTTAAACAAACAGGGTGCTGGGGCCAACGTCCTGACTTTC.

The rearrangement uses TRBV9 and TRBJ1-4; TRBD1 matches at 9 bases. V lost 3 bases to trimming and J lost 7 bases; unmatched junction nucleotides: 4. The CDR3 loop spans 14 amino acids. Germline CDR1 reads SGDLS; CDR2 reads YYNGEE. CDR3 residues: CASSATGQGEKLFF. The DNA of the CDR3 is TGTGCCAGCAGCGCGACGGGACAGGGTGAAAAACTGTTTTTT.

The CDR3 region is CASNGQGRSNQPQHF. In DNA form, the CDR3 reads TGTGCCAGCAACGGACAGGGGCGAAGCAATCAGCCCCAGCATTTT. The chain links TRBV2 to TRBJ1-5, with 9 positions matching TRBD1. This CDR3 has 15 residues. Germline V lookup: CDR1 SNHLY, CDR2 FYNNEI. V was pared by 7 bases and J by 1 base, with 5 bases of the junction left unmatched.

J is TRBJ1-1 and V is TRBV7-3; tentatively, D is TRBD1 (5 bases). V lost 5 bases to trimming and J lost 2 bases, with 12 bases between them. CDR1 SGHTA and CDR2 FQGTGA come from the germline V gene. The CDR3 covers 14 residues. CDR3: CASSLNQGNTEAFF. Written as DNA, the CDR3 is TGTGCCAGCAGCCTTAATCAGGGAAACACTGAAGCTTTCTTT.

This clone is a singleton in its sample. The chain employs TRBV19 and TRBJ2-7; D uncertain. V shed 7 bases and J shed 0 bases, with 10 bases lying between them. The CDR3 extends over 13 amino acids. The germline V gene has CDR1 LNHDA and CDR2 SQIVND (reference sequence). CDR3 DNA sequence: TGTGCCAGTACCCCGACTGACTCCTACGAGCAGTACTTC. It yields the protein CASTPTDSYEQYF.

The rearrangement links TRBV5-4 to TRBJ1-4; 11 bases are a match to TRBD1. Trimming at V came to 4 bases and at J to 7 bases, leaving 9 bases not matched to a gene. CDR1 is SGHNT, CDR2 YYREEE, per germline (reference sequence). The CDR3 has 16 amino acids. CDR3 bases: TGTGCCAGCAGCCTAAGGACAGGGGGCATCGGTGAAAAACTGTTTTTT. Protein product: CASSLRTGGIGEKLFF.

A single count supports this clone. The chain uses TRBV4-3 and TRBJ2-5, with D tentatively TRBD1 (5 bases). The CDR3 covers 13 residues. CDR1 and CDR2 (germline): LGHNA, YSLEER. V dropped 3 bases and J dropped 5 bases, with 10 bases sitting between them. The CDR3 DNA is TGCGCCAGCAGCCAGGACATAGGGGAGACCCAGTACTTC. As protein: CASSQDIGETQYF.

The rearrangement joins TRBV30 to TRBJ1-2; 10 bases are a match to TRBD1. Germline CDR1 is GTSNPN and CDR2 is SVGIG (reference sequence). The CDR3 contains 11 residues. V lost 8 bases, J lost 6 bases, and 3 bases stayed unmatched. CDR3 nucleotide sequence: TGTGCCAGGGGACAGGGGAATGGCTACACCTTC. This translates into CARGQGNGYTF.

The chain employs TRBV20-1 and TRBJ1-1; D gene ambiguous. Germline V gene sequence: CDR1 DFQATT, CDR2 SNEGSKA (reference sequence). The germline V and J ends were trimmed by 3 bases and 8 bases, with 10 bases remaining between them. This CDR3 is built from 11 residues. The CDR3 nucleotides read TGCAGTGCTAGTCCCATTACAGAAGCTTTCTTT. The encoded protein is CSASPITEAFF.